A single sample is the source of the 14 T cell receptor beta chains below, sequenced in a study of T-cell reconstitution after alpha-beta-depleted transplantation in children. The authors prepared the TCRbeta library with unique molecular identifiers. TCRdb processed the PCR reads anew with MiXCR; each CDR3 protein has one entry. The data show 100,000 to 130,000 distinct CDR3 sequences, almost 6.5% seen once. This sample comprised PBMCs, mostly from graft donor cells, obtained 360 days after TCRalphabeta/CD19-depleted stem cell transplant. The source of these receptors is a male patient between 2 and 10 years old who had a stem cell transplant for acute lymphoblastic leukemia, so the T cells may come from the graft donor.

V gene TRBV5-4 combines with J gene TRBJ1-1, with D perhaps TRBD1 (5 bases). The germline CDR1 and CDR2 sequences are SGHNT and YYREEE (reference sequence). The CDR3 is 13 residues long. Trimming cost V 3 bases and J 6 bases, with 12 bases left between them. CDR3 in DNA: TGTGCCAGCAGCTGGGGGGTGGGTGCTGAAGCTTTCTTT. Encoded protein: CASSWGVGAEAFF.

The genes are TRBV20-1 and TRBJ2-1, with D possibly TRBD2 on 5 matching bases. Germline V gene sequence: CDR1 DFQATT, CDR2 SNEGSKA (reference sequence). This CDR3 has 15 amino acids. The V end was cut by 1 base, the J end by 8 bases, with 18 bases between. The CDR3 coding sequence is TGCAGTGCTAGAGGAAGAGGGTTACCCTCCGATGAGCAGTTCTTC. This gives the protein CSARGRGLPSDEQFF.

This clonotype was recorded at least ten times. The chain has TRBV4-3 and TRBJ2-3; D perhaps matches TRBD2 (6 bases). Deletions cut 0 bases from V and 2 bases from J, with 12 bases between. This CDR3 is built from 16 residues. In germline, CDR1 is LGHNA, CDR2 YSLEER. The CDR3 is CASSQDVGGYTDTQYF. CDR3 nucleotides: TGCGCCAGCAGCCAAGACGTAGGAGGGTACACAGATACGCAGTATTTT.

This clonotype was seen at least ten times. The genes are TRBV10-3 and TRBJ1-1; a possible D gene is TRBD1 (6 bases). This CDR3 is 16 amino acids long. The ends were cut back, 0 bases at V and 5 bases at J, with 16 bases in the middle. The germline gives CDR1 ENHRY, CDR2 SYGVKD. The CDR3 DNA sequence: TGTGCCATCAGTGAGTCGAGGGGGTGGGGGATGACTGAAGCTTTCTTT. Its protein product is CAISESRGWGMTEAFF.

This clonotype was found many times. Here the CDR3 DNA reads TGTGCCAGCAGTTTGGGACGGTACTATGGCTACACCTTC. As protein: CASSLGRYYGYTF. This chain uses TRBV6-5 with TRBJ1-2; TRBD1 might be the D (5 bases). Trimming took 4 bases from V and 3 from J, leaving 9 bases between them. Germline lookup yields CDR1 MNHEY and CDR2 SVGAGI. The CDR3 has 13 residues.

This clonotype was seen many times. The rearrangement uses TRBV4-2 and TRBJ2-7; D is perhaps TRBD2 (6 bases). CDR1 is LGHNA, CDR2 YNFKEQ, per germline. The V gene lost 6 bases and the J gene lost 0 bases, with 15 bases spanning the gap. This CDR3 comprises 15 residues. The CDR3 is CASSYPGLSSYEQYF. The CDR3 region has the DNA TGTGCCAGCAGTTATCCGGGACTGAGCTCCTACGAGCAGTACTTC.

The sample holds many counts of this clonotype. The V call is TRBV9, the J call TRBJ1-1, with 7 nucleotides matching TRBD1. Germline V gene data show CDR1 as SGDLS and CDR2 as YYNGEE. This CDR3 comprises 13 residues. J gave up 11 bases and V 4 bases, and 11 bases lay outside the gene matches. This chain's CDR3 is CASSLTGVQAAFF. CDR3 DNA sequence: TGTGCCAGCAGCCTAACAGGGGTACAAGCGGCTTTCTTT.

There are a few counts of this clonotype. The rearrangement joins TRBV6-5 to TRBJ2-1; the D gene is possibly TRBD2 (7 bases). The CDR3 has 14 residues. Looked up from germline, CDR1 is MNHEY and CDR2 is SVGAGI. Trimming removed 6 bases from V and 7 bases from J, with 16 bases in between. Written as DNA, the CDR3 is TGTGCCAGCAGCGGGGGGCGGGGCTGGAATGAGCAGTTCTTC. Its protein is CASSGGRGWNEQFF.

This clonotype showed up many times. The J gene is TRBJ1-2, the V gene TRBV3-1; TRBD1 aligns across 12 bases. This CDR3 spans 16 amino acids. The ends lost 3 bases at V and 4 bases at J; junction bases unmatched: 6. Looked up from germline, CDR1 is LGHDT and CDR2 is YNNKEL (reference sequence). CDR3 sequence: CASSQGGQGASYGYTF. The CDR3, as DNA: TGTGCCAGCAGCCAGGGGGGACAGGGGGCGAGCTATGGCTACACCTTC.

As for this clonotype: A much larger clone differs from this one at a single base, so this may be a read error. The chain links TRBV7-9 to TRBJ2-7, with no clear D. The germline V gene has CDR1 SEHNR and CDR2 FQNEAQ (reference sequence). The CDR3 totals 13 residues. The CDR3 DNA reads TGTACCAGCAGCTTAGTCTTATCCTACGAGCAGTACTTC. Amino acids: CTSSLVLSYEQYF. The full variable domain, its missing parts supplied by reference TRBV7-9 and TRBJ2-7, is DTGVSQNPRHKITKRGQNVTFRCDPISEHNRLYWYRQTLGQGPEFLTYFQNEAQLEKSRLLSDRFSAERPKGSFSTLEIQRTEQGDSAMYLCTSSLVLSYEQYFGPGTRLTVT.

This clonotype was recorded many times. The chain combines TRBV2 with TRBJ2-3; TRBD1 aligns across 10 bases. The CDR3 contains 15 residues. Germline CDR1 is SNHLY and CDR2 is FYNNEI. V trimming: 8 bases; J trimming: 6 bases; junction bases outside the gene matches: 11. CDR3 sequence: CASGDRDRGSDTQYF. Written as DNA, the CDR3 is TGTGCCAGCGGGGACCGGGACAGGGGTTCTGATACGCAGTATTTT. Full variable domain (remainder filled in from reference TRBV2 and TRBJ2-3): EPEVTQTPSHQVTQMGQEVILRCVPISNHLYFYWYRQILGQKVEFLVSFYNNEISEKSEIFDDQFSVERPDGSNFTLKIRSTKLEDSAMYFCASGDRDRGSDTQYFGPGTRLTVL.

There are many counts of this clonotype. The V gene is TRBV6-2 or TRBV6-3, the J gene TRBJ2-3, with D tentatively TRBD2 (6 bases). This CDR3 has 14 amino acids. Per the germline V gene, CDR1 is MNHEY and CDR2 is SVGEGT. The V end was cut by 2 bases, the J end by 6 bases, with 12 bases between. The CDR3 bases are TGTGCCAGCAGTTACACAAGCGGGCCGGATACGCAGTATTTT. It yields the protein CASSYTSGPDTQYF.

This clonotype came up many times. The chain employs TRBV27 and TRBJ2-2; 8 bases align to TRBD1. The junction had 2 bases not matched to a gene; V was cut back by 5 bases and J by 3 bases. Per the germline V gene, CDR1 is MNHEY and CDR2 is SMNVEV (reference sequence). CDR3 length equals 14 residues. In nucleotides, the CDR3 is TGTGCCAGCAGTCAGACAGGGGACACCGGGGAGCTGTTTTTT. It translates to CASSQTGDTGELFF.

In its sample, this clonotype was seen a few times. CDR3 coding DNA: TGTGCCAGCAGTTACGCCAGGGAAGCTTTCTTT. It translates to CASSYAREAFF. This sequence joins TRBV6-2 or TRBV6-3 and TRBJ1-1, with no clear D. V lost 2 bases, J lost 8 bases, and 6 bases lay in between. CDR1 MNHEY and CDR2 SVGEGT come from the germline V gene. CDR3 length: 11 residues.